Below are 5 T cell receptor beta chains sequenced from a single sample in a study of T cells after posttransplantation cyclophosphamide. Controls had myeloablative marrow grafts with methotrexate and calcineurin inhibitor, sampled at 1 year. Profiled with immunoSEQ multiplex PCR; TCRdb holds only in-frame clones, not every one. The table records about 17,000 clones, 85% of them present only once. The input for sequencing was PBMCs, taken after allogeneic stem cell transplant with calcineurin inhibitor and methotrexate. Receptors originate from a female patient under 30 who received an allogeneic stem cell transplant from an unrelated donor, was CMV-positive, and had acute and chronic GVHD. Some T cells may have come from the graft donor.

The chain joins TRBV7-8 to TRBJ1-5; TRBD1 matches at 7 bases. Germline values: CDR1 SGHVS, CDR2 FQNEAQ. The CDR3 covers 17 residues. The trim removed 1 base at V and 0 bases at J, leaving 6 bases unmatched. The chain's CDR3 is CASSLGRGQASNQPQHF. The CDR3 nucleotides are TGTGCCAGCAGCTTAGGGAGAGGACAGGCTAGCAATCAGCCCCAGCATTTT. The variable domain in full, completed from reference TRBV7-8 and TRBJ1-5, reads GAGVSQSPRYKVAKRGQDVALRCDPISGHVSLFWYQQALGQGPEFLTYFQNEAQLDKSGLPSDRFFAERPEGSVSTLKIQRTQQEDSAVYLCASSLGRGQASNQPQHFGDGTRLSIL.

The chain couples TRBV2 to TRBJ1-1, with D possibly TRBD1 on 6 matching bases. The CDR3 spans 12 residues. With 6 bases removed from V and 6 bases from J, the gap between germline ends came to 11 bases. From germline, CDR1 is SNHLY and CDR2 FYNNEI. In DNA form, the CDR3 reads TGTGCCAGCAGGGAAAGGACAGCTGAAGCTTTCTTT. As protein: CASRERTAEAFF.

The V and J genes are TRBV19 and TRBJ2-1, with D tentatively TRBD1 (6 bases). Trimming left V 7 bases short and J 0 bases short, with 10 bases between. Germline V CDR1 and CDR2: LNHDA, SQIVND (reference sequence). The CDR3 has 14 residues. CDR3 in amino acids: CASTTGSSYNEQFF. Here the CDR3 DNA reads TGTGCCAGTACCACAGGGTCCTCCTACAATGAGCAGTTCTTC.

The gene calls are TRBV7-2 and TRBJ2-4; D perhaps matches TRBD1 (7 bases). This CDR3 has 15 residues. Deletions cut 4 bases from V and 0 bases from J, with 10 bases between. Germline lookup yields CDR1 SGHTA and CDR2 FQGNSA. The CDR3 protein is CASSSGGKAKNIQYF. For the CDR3, the DNA is TGTGCCAGCAGCTCAGGGGGGAAAGCCAAAAACATTCAGTACTTC.

The chain uses TRBV5-1 and TRBJ2-7, with D maybe TRBD1 (6 bases). Germline-derived CDR1 and CDR2 are SGHRS and YFSETQ. The CDR3 is 17 residues long. Trimming took 0 bases from V and 0 from J, leaving 16 bases between them. The CDR3 loop is CASSLGADRSLSYEQYF. The CDR3 bases are TGCGCCAGCAGCTTGGGGGCCGACAGGAGCCTCTCCTACGAGCAGTACTTC.